This T cell receptor beta chain was found in a study of T-cell memory formation after mild COVID-19. Study information: The study found TCR clusters largely donor specific. Whole-study findings and limits: The second-wave clones peaking on day 37 were not confirmed as SARS-CoV-2-specific. Cross-reactive memory seemingly joined, as some responding clones were found in pre-infection memory.

The CDR3 length is 16 residues. Trimming took 1 base from V and 1 from J, leaving 10 bases between them. Germline V lookup: CDR1 LNHNV, CDR2 YYDKDF (reference sequence). Details on this clonotype: Its target is unknown.

5'RACE primed from the constant segment yielded TCR alpha and TCR beta cDNA libraries bearing sample barcodes and UMIs. TCRdb processed the 5' RACE reads anew with MiXCR; each CDR3 protein has one entry. The sample comprises about 450,000 distinct CDR3 sequences, 20% to 30% of which are singletons, and about 12% rests with the top ten. V and J are TRBV15 and TRBJ2-2; D remains ambiguous. This receptor was identified in an adult woman who had mild COVID-19 (a few samples of this study predate the infection). Cell type and time point are not known. The sequencing input was PBMCs or a T cell subset sorted from them (not recorded which). The CDR3 spells CATSRGTVMNTGELFF. The CDR3 DNA follows: TGTGCCACCAGCAGAGGAACGGTAATGAACACCGGGGAGCTGTTTTTT. The full variable domain, completed using reference TRBV15 and TRBJ2-2, is DAMVIQNPRYQVTQFGKPVTLSCSQTLNHNVMYWYQQKSSQAPKLLFHYYDKDFNNEADTPDNFQSRRPNTSFCFLDIRSPGLGDTAMYLCATSRGTVMNTGELFFGEGSRLTVL.